This TCR beta chain was captured in a study of T cell responses to AZD1222 COVID-19 vaccine. Notes on the study in general: Mostly white British, mostly female donors; authors suggested clonal diversity may be underestimated.

In this sample, this clone turned up once. The antigen remains unidentified. The method was immunoSEQ multiplex PCR; TCRdb's version includes in-frame clones alone and lacks a portion of them. The table shows 150,000 to 200,000 clones, with just over 90% occurring only once. The analysis combined second doses at about 4 or about 12 weeks. V lost 4 bases and J lost 6, with 14 bases in between. Looked up from germline, CDR1 is SGDLS and CDR2 is YYNGEE. The CDR3 length is 13 residues. V and J are TRBV9 and TRBJ2-7; no firm D call. The origin of this receptor is an adult who received the AZD1222 COVID-19 vaccine. Sequences were derived from peripheral blood, sampled 28 days after the second AZD1222 dose. This CDR3 reads CASSPGPRSEQYF. In DNA form, the CDR3 reads TGTGCCAGCAGCCCCGGGCCCCGGAGCGAGCAGTACTTC.